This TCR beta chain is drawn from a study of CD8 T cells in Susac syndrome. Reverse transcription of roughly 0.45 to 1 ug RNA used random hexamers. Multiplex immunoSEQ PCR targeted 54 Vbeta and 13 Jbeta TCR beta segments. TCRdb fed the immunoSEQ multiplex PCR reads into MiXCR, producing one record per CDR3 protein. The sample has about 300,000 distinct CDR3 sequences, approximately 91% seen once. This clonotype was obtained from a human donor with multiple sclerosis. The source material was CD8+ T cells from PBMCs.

For the CDR3, the DNA is TGTGCCAGTAACCCTGGAGTAGCGGGGAACACAGATACGCAGTATTTT. This sequence encodes CASNPGVAGNTDTQYF. This chain uses TRBV19 with TRBJ2-3, with TRBD2 matching 8 bases. CDR1 LNHDA and CDR2 SQIVND come from the germline V gene (reference sequence). The CDR3 is made up of 16 amino acids. Losses at the gene ends were 7 bases for V and 2 bases for J; bases not matched to a gene: 11.